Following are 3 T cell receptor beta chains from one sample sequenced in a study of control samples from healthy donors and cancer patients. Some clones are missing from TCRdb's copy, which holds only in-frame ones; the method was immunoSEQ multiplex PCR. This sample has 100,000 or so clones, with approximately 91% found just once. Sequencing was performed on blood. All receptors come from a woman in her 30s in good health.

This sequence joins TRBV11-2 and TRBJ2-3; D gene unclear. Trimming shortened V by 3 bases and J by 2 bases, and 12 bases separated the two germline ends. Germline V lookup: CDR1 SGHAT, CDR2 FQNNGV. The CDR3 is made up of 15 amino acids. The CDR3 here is CASSFGRRNTDTQYF. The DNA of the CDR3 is TGTGCCAGCAGCTTCGGGCGGAGAAACACAGATACGCAGTATTTT.

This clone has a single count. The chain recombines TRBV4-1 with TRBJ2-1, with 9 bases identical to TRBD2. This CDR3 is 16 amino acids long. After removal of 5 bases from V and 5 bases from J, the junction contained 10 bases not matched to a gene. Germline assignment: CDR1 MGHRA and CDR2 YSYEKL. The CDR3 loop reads CASSYLLAGADNEQFF. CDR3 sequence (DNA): TGCGCCAGCAGCTATCTCTTAGCGGGAGCCGACAATGAGCAGTTCTTC.

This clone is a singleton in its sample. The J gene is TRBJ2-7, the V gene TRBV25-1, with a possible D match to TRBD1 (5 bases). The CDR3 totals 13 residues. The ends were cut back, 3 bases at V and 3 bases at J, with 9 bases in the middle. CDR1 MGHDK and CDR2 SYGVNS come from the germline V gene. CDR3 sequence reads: CASSDRVFYEQYF. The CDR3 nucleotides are TGTGCCAGCAGTGACAGGGTCTTCTACGAGCAGTACTTC.